The source of this T cell receptor beta chain is a study of human T cells and chemical hapten exposure. Whole-study context: Researchers reported sensitizing a roughly 2 cm by roughly 2 cm upper inner arm skin site with 2% DPC.

This clonotype was seen more than once but under ten times. TCRdb passed the RACE reads through MiXCR, listing each CDR3 protein once. The sample yields around 380,000 distinct CDR3 sequences, around 5% seen once. Time point defined: pre-sensitization, week 0. Stated treatment: therapeutic diphenylcyclopropenone sensitization with weekly scalp DPC. Between the trimmed V and J ends, which lost 2 bases and 3 bases, there was a span of 11 bases. Germline lookup yields CDR1 MNHEY and CDR2 SVGAGI. This CDR3 contains 16 residues. This chain connects TRBV6-5 to TRBJ1-6; TRBD1 might be the D (5 bases). This TCR came from a woman aged 18-29 years with alopecia areata. Some clones in this sample may be carry-over from other donors' samples. The sample consisted of whole blood, taken in connection with sensitization to the hapten diphenylcyclopropenone (DPC). CDR3 coding DNA: TGTGCCAGCAGTTACCGCCGGGGGGACTATAATTCACCCCTCCACTTT. As protein: CASSYRRGDYNSPLHF.